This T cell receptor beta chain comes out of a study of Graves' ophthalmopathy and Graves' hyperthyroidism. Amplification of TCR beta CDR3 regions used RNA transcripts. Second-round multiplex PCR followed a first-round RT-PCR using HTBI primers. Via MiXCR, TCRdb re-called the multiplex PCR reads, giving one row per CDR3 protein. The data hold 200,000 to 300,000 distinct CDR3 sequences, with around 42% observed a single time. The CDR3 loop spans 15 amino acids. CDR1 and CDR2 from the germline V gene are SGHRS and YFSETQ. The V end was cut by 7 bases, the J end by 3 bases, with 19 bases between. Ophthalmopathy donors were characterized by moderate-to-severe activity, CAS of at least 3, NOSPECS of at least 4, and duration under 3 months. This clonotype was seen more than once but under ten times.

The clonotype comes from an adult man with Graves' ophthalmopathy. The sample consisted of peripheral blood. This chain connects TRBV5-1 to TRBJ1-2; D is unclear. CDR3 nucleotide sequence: TGCGCCAGCGGCAACCCGATCCGAGAAGACTATGGCTACACCTTC. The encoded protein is CASGNPIREDYGYTF.